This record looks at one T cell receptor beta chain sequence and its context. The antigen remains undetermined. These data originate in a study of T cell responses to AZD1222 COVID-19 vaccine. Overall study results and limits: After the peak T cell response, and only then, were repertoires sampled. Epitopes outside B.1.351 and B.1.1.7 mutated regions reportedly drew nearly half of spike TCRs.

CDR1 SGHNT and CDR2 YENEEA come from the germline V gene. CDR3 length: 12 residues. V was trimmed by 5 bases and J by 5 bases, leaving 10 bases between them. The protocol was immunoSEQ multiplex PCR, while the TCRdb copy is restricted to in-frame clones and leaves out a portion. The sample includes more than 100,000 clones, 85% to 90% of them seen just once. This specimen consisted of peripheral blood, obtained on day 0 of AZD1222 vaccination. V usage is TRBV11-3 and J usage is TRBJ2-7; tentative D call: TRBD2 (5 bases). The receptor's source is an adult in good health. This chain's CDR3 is CASSQGSHEQYF. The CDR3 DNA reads TGTGCCAGCAGCCAAGGGAGCCACGAGCAGTACTTC. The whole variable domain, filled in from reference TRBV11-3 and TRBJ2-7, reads EAGVVQSPRYKIIEKKQPVAFWCNPISGHNTLYWYLQNLGQGPELLIRYENEEAVDDSQLPKDRFSAERLKGVDSTLKIQPAELGDSAVYLCASSQGSHEQYFGPGTRLTVT.